Shown below are 26 T cell receptor beta chains from a single sample sequenced in a study of OX40 agonist ivuxolimab in advanced cancers. Sequenced by immunoSEQ multiplex PCR; TCRdb stores in-frame clones only, minus some. The sample lists 75,000 to 90,000 clones; about 90% were seen once. The sequences come from CD4+ or CD8+ T cells sorted from blood, collected in a trial of the OX40 agonist ivuxolimab. The receptors originated from an adult with an advanced solid tumor such as melanoma, head and neck, liver or kidney cancer.

This clone appeared once. The chain's CDR3 is CASSEGRGGSYGYTF. The CDR3 bases are TGTGCCAGCAGTGAAGGGCGAGGGGGGAGCTATGGCTACACCTTC. J is TRBJ1-2 and V is TRBV2, with D perhaps TRBD1 (6 bases). The germline gives CDR1 SNHLY, CDR2 FYNNEI. The V end lost 1 base, the J end lost 4 bases, and 13 bases lay between the germline ends. The CDR3 runs to 15 residues.

Concerning this clone itself: Other DNA sequences from this sample encode an identical CDR3 as well. This chain connects TRBV6-6 to TRBJ2-3; D call uncertain. The CDR3 spans 12 residues. V lost 2 bases, J lost 1 base, and 1 base lay in between. Germline V CDR1 and CDR2: MNHNY, SVGAGI (reference sequence). The CDR3 sequence: CASSYGTDTQYF. For the CDR3, the DNA is TGTGCCAGCAGTTACGGCACAGATACGCAGTATTTT.

This chain joins TRBV2 and TRBJ1-5; D not certain. V lost 7 bases to trimming and J lost 2 bases, with 18 bases between them. The CDR3 length is 16 residues. Germline V gene lookup returns CDR1 SNHLY and CDR2 FYNNEI. The chain's CDR3 is CASTTRTTQGNQPQHF. CDR3 coding DNA: TGTGCCAGCACCACAAGGACCACTCAAGGCAATCAGCCCCAGCATTTT.

V usage is TRBV6-5 and J usage is TRBJ2-2; D uncertain. The CDR3 is made up of 14 amino acids. Germline values: CDR1 MNHEY, CDR2 SVGAGI. V was cut by 0 bases and J by 6 bases, with 8 bases left in between. The CDR3 region has the DNA TGTGCCAGCAGTTACTCAGGACGGCCCGGGGAGCTGTTTTTT. Protein sequence: CASSYSGRPGELFF.

This clone was detected only once. The V and J genes are TRBV12-5 and TRBJ1-2, with D uncertain. Deletions cut 1 base from V and 8 bases from J, with 8 bases between. Germline CDR1 reads LGHNT; CDR2 reads FRNRAP. The CDR3 covers 12 residues. For the CDR3, the DNA is TGTGCTAGTGGTTTGGGACCAACGGGCTACACCTTC. Its protein product is CASGLGPTGYTF.

CDR3 sequence reads: CASSLGQGGTDTQYF. In DNA, the CDR3 is TGTGCCAGCAGCTTAGGACAGGGCGGGACAGATACGCAGTATTTT. This chain connects TRBV11-2 to TRBJ2-3, with 7 bases that match TRBD1. Trimming removed 1 base from V and 3 bases from J; junction bases left unmatched: 4. This CDR3 has 15 amino acids. Germline V CDR1 and CDR2: SGHAT, FQNNGV.

The V and J genes are TRBV7-8 and TRBJ1-2; weak D call: TRBD1 (5 bases). The length of the CDR3 is 14 residues. V was shortened by 2 bases and J by 2 bases, with 9 bases between the two germline ends. CDR1 and CDR2 from the germline V gene are SGHVS and FQNEAQ. DNA of the CDR3: TGTGCCAGCAGCTTAACAACAGGCAACTATGGCTACACCTTC. This encodes CASSLTTGNYGYTF.

The J gene is TRBJ1-2, the V gene TRBV11-2; D is unresolved. The CDR3 is 14 amino acids. The germline V gene has CDR1 SGHAT and CDR2 FQNNGV. The V end was cut by 2 bases, the J end by 4 bases, with 11 bases between. The CDR3 is CASSLMSKGYGYTF. The CDR3 DNA is TGTGCCAGCAGCTTAATGAGTAAGGGCTATGGCTACACCTTC.

To note about this clone: The junction and the germline gene differ at one end; a read error may be behind it. CDR3 DNA sequence: TGCGCCAGCAGCGAAGACCGGGGGTCCTACAATGAGCAGTTCTTC. It codes for CASSEDRGSYNEQFF. The chain is built from TRBV4-1 and TRBJ2-1; D is perhaps TRBD2 (6 bases). The V gene's germline CDR1 is MGHRA and CDR2 YSYEKL. The CDR3 has 15 amino acids.

The sample holds one count of this clone. The chain has TRBV28 and TRBJ2-1; 10 nucleotides align to TRBD2. Germline CDR1 MDHEN, CDR2 SYDVKM. Trimming at V came to 7 bases and at J to 5 bases, leaving 8 bases not matched to a gene. The CDR3 contains 15 residues. The CDR3 loop reads CASNLIAGGNNEQFF. The CDR3 DNA reads TGTGCCAGCAACCTAATAGCGGGAGGCAACAATGAGCAGTTCTTC.

For the CDR3, the DNA is TGCAGCGTTGCATTGCCTGAAGCTTTCTTT. Translation gives CSVALPEAFF. The chain links TRBV29-1 to TRBJ1-1; D gene unclear. The CDR3 covers 10 residues. The V gene's germline CDR1 is SQVTM and CDR2 ANQGSEA. The V and J ends lost 4 bases and 6 bases respectively, with 6 bases between them.

The rearrangement links TRBV4-3 to TRBJ1-2, with a weak D call TRBD1 (6 bases). Germline V gene sequence: CDR1 LGHNA, CDR2 YSLEER. The CDR3 has 15 residues. The ends were cut back, 4 bases at V and 5 bases at J, with 17 bases in the middle. The CDR3 loop reads CASSPIGGARYGYTF. In nucleotides, the CDR3 is TGCGCCAGCAGCCCCATAGGGGGGGCGCGGTATGGCTACACCTTC.

The rearrangement uses TRBV6-4 and TRBJ2-1; D possibly corresponds to TRBD2 (5 bases). Looked up from germline, CDR1 is MRHNA and CDR2 is SNTAGT. The ends were cut back, 6 bases at V and 4 bases at J, with 7 bases in the middle. The CDR3 length is 12 residues. CDR3 in DNA: TGTGCCAGCAGGGGCGGGTACAATGAGCAGTTCTTC. As protein: CASRGGYNEQFF.

The V and J genes are TRBV7-9 and TRBJ1-4, with 8 bases matching TRBD1. Germline assignment: CDR1 SEHNR and CDR2 FQNEAQ (reference sequence). V shed 3 bases and J 7 bases; nucleotides not matched to a gene: 10. CDR3 length: 16 amino acids. The chain's CDR3 is CASSFGQGGDFEKLFF. The CDR3 nucleotides are TGTGCCAGCAGCTTTGGACAGGGTGGGGATTTTGAAAAACTGTTTTTT.

This chain connects TRBV30 to TRBJ1-4; D gene ambiguous. Germline V gene data show CDR1 as GTSNPN and CDR2 as SVGIG (reference sequence). Deletions cut 2 bases from V and 10 bases from J, with 20 bases between. The CDR3 covers 15 residues. The CDR3 sequence is CAWSSLIGDPGKLFF. CDR3 in DNA: TGTGCCTGGAGTAGCCTCATTGGTGATCCGGGAAAACTGTTTTTT.

On this clone itself: A junction end diverges from the germline sequence, so it may reflect a read error. The CDR3 loop is CASGGGSF. For the CDR3, the DNA is TGTGCCAGCGGGGGCGGGAGCTTT. J is TRBJ1-1 and V is TRBV2; possibly TRBD1 for D (6 bases). This CDR3 contains 8 residues. Germline V lookup: CDR1 SNHLY, CDR2 FYNNEI.

The CDR3 spells CSARRDDEQYF. CDR3 nucleotides: TGCAGTGCCAGGAGGGACGACGAGCAGTACTTC. The V and J genes are TRBV20-1 and TRBJ2-7, with TRBD2 as a possible D gene (6 bases). The CDR3 has 11 amino acids. V lost 6 bases to trimming and J lost 5 bases, with 11 bases between them. In germline, CDR1 is DFQATT, CDR2 SNEGSKA (reference sequence).

This chain uses TRBV4-2 with TRBJ1-5, with D tentatively TRBD1 (6 bases). Germline assignment: CDR1 LGHNA and CDR2 YNFKEQ. V dropped 0 bases and J dropped 0 bases, with 18 bases sitting between them. This CDR3 spans 19 amino acids. The CDR3 is CASSQDRPRGRYSNQPQHF. The CDR3 DNA follows: TGTGCCAGCAGCCAAGATCGTCCCAGGGGCAGATATAGCAATCAGCCCCAGCATTTT.

The gene calls are TRBV7-9 and TRBJ2-1; 9 positions match TRBD2. This CDR3 is built from 15 residues. The trim removed 9 bases at V and 5 bases at J, leaving 11 bases unmatched. The germline V gene has CDR1 SEHNR and CDR2 FQNEAQ (reference sequence). The CDR3 reads CASKKAGGWDNEQFF. In DNA form, the CDR3 reads TGTGCCAGTAAAAAAGCGGGAGGATGGGACAATGAGCAGTTCTTC.

This chain joins TRBV13 and TRBJ1-1; D possibly corresponds to TRBD1 (6 bases). This CDR3 has 15 amino acids. Per germline, CDR1 PRHDT and CDR2 FYEKMQ (reference sequence). Trimming left V 8 bases short and J 1 base short, with 17 bases between. CDR3 DNA sequence: TGTGCCAGCGCCGGTGGGGGGCAGGGGAACACTGAAGCTTTCTTT. It is translated as CASAGGGQGNTEAFF. Drawing the rest from reference TRBV13 and TRBJ1-1, the complete variable domain is AAGVIQSPRHLIKEKRETATLKCYPIPRHDTVYWYQQGPGQDPQFLISFYEKMQSDKGSIPDRFSAQQFSDYHSELNMSSLELGDSALYFCASAGGGQGNTEAFFGQGTRLTVV.

The chain carries TRBV4-2 and TRBJ2-3; D remains unclear. The CDR3 contains 15 residues. Germline V gene data show CDR1 as LGHNA and CDR2 as YNFKEQ. The germline V and J ends were trimmed by 3 bases and 0 bases, with 10 bases remaining between them. The CDR3 region has the DNA TGTGCCAGCAGCCAGTTTTGGGGAAGCACAGATACGCAGTATTTT. As protein: CASSQFWGSTDTQYF.

CDR3 sequence: CARSFWSGNHFNQPQHF. As DNA, the CDR3 is TGTGCCAGAAGCTTTTGGTCGGGGAATCATTTCAATCAGCCCCAGCATTTT. The chain carries TRBV7-5 and TRBJ1-5. TRBV7-5 is classified as a pseudogene. The CDR3 extends over 17 amino acids.

The chain has TRBV4-3 and TRBJ1-3, with 9 positions matching TRBD1. The CDR3 covers 14 residues. Germline-derived CDR1 and CDR2 are LGHNA and YSLEER. With V trimmed by 4 bases and J by 6 bases, 4 bases remained unmatched. The CDR3: CASSPGTGLNTIYF. In DNA form, the CDR3 reads TGCGCCAGCAGCCCCGGGACAGGGTTAAACACCATATATTTT.

This chain connects TRBV27 to TRBJ1-5; 7 positions match TRBD1. This CDR3 has 16 amino acids. The ends lost 4 bases at V and 3 bases at J; junction bases unmatched: 9. From germline, CDR1 is MNHEY and CDR2 SMNVEV (reference sequence). The CDR3 DNA is TGTGCCAGCAGTTCAAACGACAGGGTCCCCAATCAGCCCCAGCATTTT. Amino acid sequence: CASSSNDRVPNQPQHF.

The chain employs TRBV27 and TRBJ2-7; D is possibly TRBD1 (6 bases). Trimming removed 3 bases at V and 3 bases at J, with 15 bases between. The CDR3 has 15 residues. Germline assignment: CDR1 MNHEY and CDR2 SMNVEV (reference sequence). CDR3 in amino acids: CASSFSGAPGYEQYF. The CDR3 DNA reads TGTGCCAGCAGTTTTTCAGGGGCCCCCGGCTACGAGCAGTACTTC.

V gene TRBV30 combines with J gene TRBJ2-3; 7 bases match TRBD2. The CDR3 covers 14 residues. The ends lost 0 bases at V and 6 bases at J; junction bases unmatched: 6. Germline loops: CDR1 GTSNPN, CDR2 SVGIG (reference sequence). The CDR3 nucleotides read TGTGCCTGGAGTGTACTTGGGGGGGAGGATACGCAGTATTTT. Its translation: CAWSVLGGEDTQYF.